This TCR beta chain came from a study of T cell responses to AZD1222 COVID-19 vaccine. V lost 5 bases and J lost 8, with 16 bases in between. Germline CDR1 is KGHSH and CDR2 is LQKENI. This CDR3 contains 15 residues. The data were produced by immunoSEQ multiplex PCR, yet TCRdb's version contains in-frame clones alone and is incomplete. The sample lists some 110,000 clones, about 90% occurring once. V is TRBV18 and J is TRBJ1-6; D unclear. The source of this sequence is an adult who received the AZD1222 COVID-19 vaccine. The sequences come from peripheral blood, collected 28 days after the second AZD1222 dose. The CDR3 DNA follows: TGTGCCAGCTCAAGAGCAGGACTTGGGGATTCACCCCTCCACTTT. Residues: CASSRAGLGDSPLHF. Filled out from reference TRBV18 and TRBJ1-6, the complete variable domain reads NAGVMQNPRHLVRRRGQEARLRCSPMKGHSHVYWYRQLPEEGLKFMVYLQKENIIDESGMPKERFSAEFPKEGPSILRIQQVVRGDSAAYFCASSRAGLGDSPLHFGNGTRLTVT.